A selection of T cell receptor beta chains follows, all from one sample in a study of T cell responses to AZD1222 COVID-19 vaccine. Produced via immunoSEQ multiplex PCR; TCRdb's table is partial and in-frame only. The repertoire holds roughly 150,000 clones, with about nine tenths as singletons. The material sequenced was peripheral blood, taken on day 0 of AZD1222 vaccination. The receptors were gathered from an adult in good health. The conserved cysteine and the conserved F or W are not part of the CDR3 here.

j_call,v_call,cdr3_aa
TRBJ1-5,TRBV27,ASSLRGSNQPQH
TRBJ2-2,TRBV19,ASSIESGWGTGELF
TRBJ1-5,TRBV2,ASTRERENQPQH
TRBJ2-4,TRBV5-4,ASSATKPLTVQY
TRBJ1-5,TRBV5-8,ASSSTGLSGVNQPQH
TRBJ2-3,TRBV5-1,ASSAQGYGTDTQY
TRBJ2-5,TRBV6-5,ASSYGAGPTQETQY
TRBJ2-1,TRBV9,ASSSSVGLYNEQF
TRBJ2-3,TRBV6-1,ASSEAIGYRTDTQY
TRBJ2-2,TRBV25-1,ASSERGFGTGELF
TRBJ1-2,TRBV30,AWTDGEQSGFDYGYT
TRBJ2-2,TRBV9,ASSPSQGGTGELF